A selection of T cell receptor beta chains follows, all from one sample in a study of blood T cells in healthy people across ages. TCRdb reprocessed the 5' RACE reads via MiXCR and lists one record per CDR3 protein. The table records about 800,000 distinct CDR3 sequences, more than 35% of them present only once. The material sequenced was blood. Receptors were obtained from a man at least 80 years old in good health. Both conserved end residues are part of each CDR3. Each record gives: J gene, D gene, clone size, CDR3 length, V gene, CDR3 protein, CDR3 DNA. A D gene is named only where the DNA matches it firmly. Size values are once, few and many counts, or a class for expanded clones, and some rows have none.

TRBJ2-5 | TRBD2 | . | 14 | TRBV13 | CASSGGRAPETQYF | TGTGCCAGCAGCGGCGGGAGGGCCCCGGAGACCCAGTACTTC
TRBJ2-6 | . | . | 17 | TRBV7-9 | CASSSWRFGPGANVLTF | TGTGCCAGCAGCTCCTGGAGGTTCGGCCCTGGGGCCAACGTCCTGACTTTC
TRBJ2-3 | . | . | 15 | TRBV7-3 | CAGSLTPAGTDTQYF | TGTGCCGGCAGCTTAACCCCGGCCGGCACAGATACGCAGTATTTT
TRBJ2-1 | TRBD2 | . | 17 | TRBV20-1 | CSARDSGTSGRENEQFF | TGCAGTGCTAGAGATTCCGGGACTAGCGGGAGGGAGAATGAGCAGTTCTTC
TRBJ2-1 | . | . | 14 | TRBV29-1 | CSSEAGSESNEQFF | TGCAGCTCAGAAGCCGGGAGTGAGAGCAATGAGCAGTTCTTC
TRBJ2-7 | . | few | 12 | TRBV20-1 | CSASGRRGEQYF | TGCAGTGCTAGCGGGAGACGGGGCGAGCAGTACTTC
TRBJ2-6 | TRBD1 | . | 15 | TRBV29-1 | CSVTGGVTGANVLTF | TGCAGCGTGACAGGGGGCGTGACTGGGGCCAACGTCCTGACTTTC
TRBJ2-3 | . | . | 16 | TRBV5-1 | CASSASRGVGTDTQYF | TGCGCCAGCAGCGCCTCGCGCGGGGTTGGCACAGATACGCAGTATTTT
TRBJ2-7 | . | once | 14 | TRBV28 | CASSSPGPSYEQYF | TGTGCCAGCAGTTCCCCGGGACCTTCCTACGAGCAGTACTTC
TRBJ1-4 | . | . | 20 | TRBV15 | CATAGDPRSKRKTVGEKLFF | TGTGCCACCGCCGGGGATCCAAGGAGCAAGAGGAAGACGGTTGGGGAAAAACTGTTTTTT
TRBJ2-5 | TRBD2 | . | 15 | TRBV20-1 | CSAGDSGTLQETQYF | TGCAGTGCTGGGGATAGCGGGACTCTACAAGAGACCCAGTACTTC
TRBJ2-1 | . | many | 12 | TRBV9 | CASSSSSNEQFF | TGTGCCAGCAGCTCTAGTAGCAATGAGCAGTTCTTC
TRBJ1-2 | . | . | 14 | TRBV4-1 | CASSQTRGTYGYTF | TGCGCCAGCAGCCAGACCAGGGGAACCTATGGCTACACCTTC
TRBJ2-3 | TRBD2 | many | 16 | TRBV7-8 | CASSVSGRALADTQYF | TGTGCCAGCAGCGTTAGCGGGAGGGCCCTCGCAGATACGCAGTATTTT
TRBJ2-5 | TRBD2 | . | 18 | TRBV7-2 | CASSFFVTSGPAGETQYF | TGTGCCAGCAGCTTTTTCGTGACTAGCGGACCAGCGGGAGAGACCCAGTACTTC
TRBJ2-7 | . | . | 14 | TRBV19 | CASSIGLINNEQYF | TGTGCCAGTAGTATCGGGCTGATTAACAATGAGCAGTACTTC